This T cell receptor beta chain was profiled in a study of blood T cell repertoires in COVID-19. Overall study context: Both acute and convalescent COVID-19 samples were obtained from the United States, Italy and Spain. Sources were T cells, B-cell-depleted T cells, or PBMCs; the material itself was cDNA or gDNA.

As handled by the study authors: Nucleated cell number was recorded as an estimate derived from reference gene primer amplification. Clones were sequenced by immunoSEQ multiplex PCR, and TCRdb holds only the in-frame ones, with some missing. Clone size and V and J calls were adopted from that table, with D and trimming inferred from the DNA. Of about 83,000 clones listed, roughly 90% are singletons. Trimming removed 5 bases from V and 4 bases from J, with 9 bases in between. The CDR3 consists of 13 residues. The chain carries TRBV12-3 or TRBV12-4 and TRBJ1-5; the D gene is possibly TRBD1 (5 bases). The specimen sequenced was peripheral blood. The sequence came from a woman older than 75 with active or convalescent COVID-19. The CDR3 sequence: CASSPGLNQPQHF. The CDR3, as DNA: TGTGCCAGCAGTCCAGGGCTAAATCAGCCCCAGCATTTT.